This T cell receptor beta chain was identified in a study of response to subunit inactivated influenza vaccine. Overall study results and limits: With each seasonal influenza vaccination, the authors suggested, few new T cells are recruited.

In germline, CDR1 is SQVTM, CDR2 ANQGSEA. CDR3 length: 11 residues. The V gene lost 6 bases and the J gene lost 9 bases, with 12 bases spanning the gap. This clonotype was seen only a few times. Antigen: not known. From the RT-PCR reads, TCRdb called clonotypes with MiXCR, one entry per CDR3 protein. The table includes around 710,000 distinct CDR3 sequences, more than 11% detected once. The clonotype comes from a man aged 50 or older who received an inactivated influenza vaccine. The chain employs TRBV29-1 and TRBJ2-1, with a tentative D call TRBD1 (6 bases). Specimen: PBMCs from blood, collected roughly 2 weeks before vaccination. The CDR3 sequence is CSVETGAEQFF. In nucleotides, the CDR3 is TGCAGCGTCGAGACAGGAGCTGAGCAGTTCTTC.